This entry lists 4 T cell receptor beta chains sequenced from one sample in a study of T cell responses to AZD1222 COVID-19 vaccine. Profiled with immunoSEQ multiplex PCR; TCRdb holds only in-frame clones, not every one. The sample holds around 180,000 clones; about 89% are singletons and the top ten take 2.5% to 3%. Sequenced here: peripheral blood, sampled on day 0 of MenACWY control vaccination. Receptors originate from an adult in good health.

This sequence joins TRBV4-2 and TRBJ1-1; D might be TRBD1 (5 bases). The germline V gene has CDR1 LGHNA and CDR2 YNFKEQ. The CDR3 runs 15 residues. V was pared by 1 base and J by 4 bases, with 13 bases between. The CDR3 spells CASSQGGSGLTEAFF. The CDR3 nucleotides read TGTGCCAGCAGCCAAGGGGGCAGCGGGCTCACTGAAGCTTTCTTT.

The genes are TRBV29-1 and TRBJ2-7; TRBD2 matches at 9 bases. J lost 6 bases, V lost 4 bases, and 7 bases had no gene match. CDR1 SQVTM and CDR2 ANQGSEA come from the germline V gene. CDR3 length: 13 residues. The DNA for the CDR3 is TGCAGCGTTGTAGCGGGAGCTTGGGGCGAGCAGTACTTC. Translating gives CSVVAGAWGEQYF.

This clone was observed a handful of times. This chain links TRBV14 with TRBJ2-5; the D gene is possibly TRBD1 (6 bases). V was cut by 1 base and J by 5 bases, with 14 bases left in between. CDR3 length equals 15 residues. Germline V lookup: CDR1 SGHDN, CDR2 FVKESK. Here the CDR3 DNA reads TGTGCCAGCAGCCAAGTCGCAGGGGAGATGGAGACCCAGTACTTC. It encodes CASSQVAGEMETQYF.

The rearrangement links TRBV20-1 to TRBJ1-5; D unclear. This CDR3 comprises 15 residues. Trimming stripped 3 bases from V and 0 bases from J, with 12 bases between. CDR1 is DFQATT and CDR2 is SNEGSKA in the germline V gene (reference sequence). The CDR3 DNA follows: TGCAGTGCTAGTGATGTCAGATATAGCAATCAGCCCCAGCATTTT. Protein product: CSASDVRYSNQPQHF.